This is a list of T cell receptor beta chains from one sample in a study of CD8+ T cells in alopecia areata. The table came from immunoSEQ multiplex PCR; TCRdb's copy has only in-frame clones and leaves some out. This table has about 190,000 clones, approximately 56% appearing once. The source was CD4+ T cells sorted from blood, collected at week 0. The receptors were gathered from a human donor with alopecia areata. Each CDR3 is given with its conserved first and last residue. Fields, in order: D gene, CDR3 length, V gene, clone size, J gene, CDR3 DNA, CDR3 protein. D genes are given only for firm matches. Clone size is shown for a subset of rows, as once, few, many or a class of expanded clone.

>NA|12|TRBV30|NA|TRBJ1-2
TGTGCCTGGGGACTTCTTCGCGGCGGCTACACCTTC
CAWGLLRGGYTF
>NA|16|TRBV27|few|TRBJ1-6
TGTGCCAGCAGTTTTGTCGTGGGCGCGGGTAATTCACCCCTCCACTTT
CASSFVVGAGNSPLHF
>TRBD1|15|TRBV27|NA|TRBJ1-1
TGTGCCAGCAGTTTATCGTTGAGGAGGGGGCCGGGAGCTTTCTTT
CASSLSLRRGPGAFF
>NA|15|TRBV29-1|NA|TRBJ1-1
TGCAGCGTATCGAGAGATAGAAGGGGCAGCGCTGAAGCTTTCTTT
CSVSRDRRGSAEAFF
>NA|15|TRBV4-2|NA|TRBJ1-5
TGTGCCAGCAGCGACCTTGGGCAGGGTGATCAGCCCCAGCATTTT
CASSDLGQGDQPQHF
>NA|15|TRBV4-1|NA|TRBJ1-5
TGCGCCAGCAGCCAAGGAGCAAACAGCAATCAGCCCCAGCATTTT
CASSQGANSNQPQHF
>NA|13|TRBV6-1|NA|TRBJ1-1
TGTGCCAGCAGCTTACGTGGTCAGGTTCAAGCTTTCTTT
CASSLRGQVQAFF
>NA|17|TRBV23-1|NA|TRBJ2-1
TGCGCCAGCAGTCAATCGGATGGGCTAGCAGGGTGCGATGAGCAGTTCTTC
CASSQSDGLAGCDEQFF
>NA|13|TRBV7-8|NA|TRBJ2-7
TGTGCCAGCAGCTACGACAGGAGGTACGAGCAGTACTTC
CASSYDRRYEQYF
>NA|12|TRBV2|NA|TRBJ1-1
TGTGCCAGCCGGGGGAGGAACACTGAAGCTTTCTTT
CASRGRNTEAFF
>TRBD1|15|TRBV4-1|NA|TRBJ2-7
TGCGCCAGCAGGCAAGTCCGGACAGGGGGCCACGAGCAGTACTTC
CASRQVRTGGHEQYF
>NA|14|TRBV11-2|NA|TRBJ1-2
TGTGCCAGCAGCTTAATCGGCGGGCCGGGGGGCTACACCTTC
CASSLIGGPGGYTF
>NA|12|TRBV29-1|NA|TRBJ1-5
TGCAGCGTTGGGGGTGACGGTCAGCCCCAGCATTTT
CSVGGDGQPQHF
>TRBD2|14|TRBV5-1|NA|TRBJ2-3
TGCGCCAGCAGCTTGGGGACTAGTGTCGATACGCAGTATTTT
CASSLGTSVDTQYF
>TRBD1|13|TRBV10-3|NA|TRBJ2-7
TGTGCCATCAGTGGACTGACAGGGGTCGAGCAGTACTTC
CAISGLTGVEQYF
>NA|15|TRBV6-5|NA|TRBJ1-1
TGTGCCAGCAGTCAACCCGGGACACGAGACACTGAAGCTTTCTTT
CASSQPGTRDTEAFF